These 8 T cell receptor beta chains were sequenced from one sample in a study of regulatory T cells in long-lasting Graves disease. Arm-PCR of CDR3 regions with iRepertoire HTBI primers generated TCR beta libraries. TCRdb recomputed calls from the multiplex PCR reads with MiXCR, one row per CDR3 protein. Here the sample spans approximately 300,000 distinct CDR3 sequences, 18% being singletons. Time point here: newly diagnosed GD, antithyroid drugs for less than 3 months. PBMC-derived RNA was used for the TCR library. The sample here was peripheral blood mononuclear cells (PBMCs), taken at new diagnosis, from a patient treated with antithyroid drugs. All receptors come from a female donor with Graves disease.

V gene TRBV6-5 combines with J gene TRBJ2-7, with 9 bases identical to TRBD2. Unmatched junction bases numbered 16, after V lost 2 bases and J lost 2 bases. Looked up from germline, CDR1 is MNHEY and CDR2 is SVGAGI. There are 19 residues in the CDR3. The CDR3: CASSYAGSNGGTSPYEQYF. For the CDR3, the DNA is TGTGCCAGCAGTTACGCAGGTTCCAACGGAGGGACTAGCCCCTACGAGCAGTACTTC.

This clonotype was counted between two and nine times. The chain combines TRBV19 with TRBJ2-5; 10 nucleotides match TRBD2. CDR3 length equals 15 residues. Germline lookup yields CDR1 LNHDA and CDR2 SQIVND (reference sequence). The J segment lost 5 bases and the V segment lost 1 base, leaving 4 bases of the junction unmatched. CDR3 loop: CASSIGGAGGETQYF. Written as DNA, the CDR3 is TGTGCCAGTAGTATAGGGGGAGCGGGAGGGGAGACCCAGTACTTC.

The sample holds many counts of this clonotype. This sequence joins TRBV6-2 or TRBV6-3 and TRBJ2-7; D unclear. Germline values: CDR1 MNHEY, CDR2 SVGEGT. The CDR3 contains 11 residues. V was cut by 5 bases and J by 2 bases, with 4 bases left in between. CDR3 coding DNA: TGTGCCAGCAGTATTCCCTACGAGCAGTACTTC. This gives the protein CASSIPYEQYF.

This clonotype was counted many times. The chain uses TRBV9 and TRBJ1-4; D is ambiguous. Germline V gene lookup returns CDR1 SGDLS and CDR2 YYNGEE. The CDR3 length is 15 residues. V was pared by 3 bases and J by 1 base, with 10 bases between. This CDR3 is CASSGPLQTNEKLFF. The CDR3 DNA follows: TGTGCCAGCAGCGGACCTCTGCAAACTAATGAAAAACTGTTTTTT.

Concerning this clonotype itself: This likely came from a read error, as a far larger clone is one base away. The CDR3 region is CARPVGAGDADTQYF. CDR3 nucleotide sequence: TGTGCCAGACCGGTAGGAGCGGGAGACGCAGATACGCAGTATTTT. This chain joins TRBV12-3 or TRBV12-4 and TRBJ2-3; 8 bases fit TRBD2. V shed 9 bases and J 4 bases; nucleotides not matched to a gene: 12. The CDR3 totals 15 residues.

This clonotype was detected ten times or more. This chain connects TRBV28 to TRBJ2-3; D perhaps matches TRBD1 (5 bases). Trimming shortened V by 4 bases and J by 6 bases, and 14 bases separated the two germline ends. This CDR3 has 14 amino acids. Germline V lookup: CDR1 MDHEN, CDR2 SYDVKM. CDR3 coding DNA: TGTGCCAGCAGTTCTGAGACAGTTGGGGATACGCAGTATTTT. Its protein product is CASSSETVGDTQYF.

This clonotype came up many times. V gene TRBV27 combines with J gene TRBJ1-1, with TRBD1 as a possible D gene (6 bases). V was pared by 6 bases and J by 0 bases, with 17 bases between. Per the germline V gene, CDR1 is MNHEY and CDR2 is SMNVEV (reference sequence). CDR3 length: 16 residues. CDR3 loop: CASSPAGDRMNTEAFF. CDR3 sequence (DNA): TGTGCCAGCAGCCCCGCGGGTGACAGGATGAACACTGAAGCTTTCTTT.

This clonotype has ten or more counts. The CDR3 region is CATMYGRGEYEQYF. The CDR3 DNA follows: TGTGCCACCATGTATGGCAGGGGGGAGTACGAGCAGTACTTC. V and J are TRBV2 and TRBJ2-7; perhaps TRBD1 as D (7 bases). Germline CDR1 reads SNHLY; CDR2 reads FYNNEI. The CDR3 covers 14 residues. Trimming removed 10 bases from V and 4 bases from J, with 20 bases in between.